This paragraph reports one T cell receptor (beta chain). Antigen specificity is unknown. The record originates from a study of cytomegalovirus exposure and HLA in healthy donors. Across the whole study: Earlier, 100 million or so unique TCR beta sequences were recovered from 170 million or so T cells by an analysis. Findings of the study overall: Per a prior analysis, the majority of TCR beta V segments were productive roughly 87% or roughly 30% of the time. Later genetic work tied a missense DCLRE1C variant to beta-chain V and J trimming. Analysis was performed later, and it showed HLA-associated TCR beta chains to be more clonally expanded than equally common others.

It was with 60 Vbeta and 13 Jbeta primers that the PCR ran. The table came from immunoSEQ multiplex PCR; TCRdb's copy has only in-frame clones and leaves some out. This table has about 130,000 clones, roughly 79% appearing once. The V gene lost 5 bases and the J gene lost 4 bases, with 8 bases spanning the gap. The CDR3 contains 12 residues. Germline V gives CDR1 MNHEY, CDR2 SVGAGI. The chain links TRBV6-5 to TRBJ1-1; D ambiguous. The sequencing sample was made of PBMCs. The sequence derives from a woman between 40 and 55 years old in good health and CMV-seronegative. CDR3 coding DNA: TGTGCCAGCAGTCCAGCGGGCACTGAAGCTTTCTTT. Its protein product is CASSPAGTEAFF.